This TCR beta chain originates from a study of blood T cells in healthy people across ages. Overall study findings and caveats: Roughly linearly, TCR beta diversity per million T cells fell as age increased.

To note about this clonotype: The antigen is not known.

Together with a sample-barcoded 5' primer, a J-beta primer mix was included in a second PCR lasting about 6 to 12 cycles. Each cDNA molecule was tagged by a template-switch adaptor with 12 random nucleotides. TCRdb called the 5' RACE reads again in MiXCR, with one record for every CDR3 protein. The sample includes around 690,000 distinct CDR3 sequences, 45% to 65% of them seen just once. V dropped 5 bases and J dropped 6 bases, with 14 bases sitting between them. Germline values: CDR1 SGHAT, CDR2 FQNNGV. The CDR3 sequence is 13 residues long. The chain has TRBV11-2 and TRBJ2-7; D may correspond to TRBD1 or TRBD2 (5 bases each). The clonotype comes from a man in his fifties or sixties in good health. The sample comprised blood. CDR3 loop: CASSQGSGSEQYF. CDR3 DNA sequence: TGTGCCAGCAGCCAGGGAAGCGGAAGCGAGCAGTACTTC.